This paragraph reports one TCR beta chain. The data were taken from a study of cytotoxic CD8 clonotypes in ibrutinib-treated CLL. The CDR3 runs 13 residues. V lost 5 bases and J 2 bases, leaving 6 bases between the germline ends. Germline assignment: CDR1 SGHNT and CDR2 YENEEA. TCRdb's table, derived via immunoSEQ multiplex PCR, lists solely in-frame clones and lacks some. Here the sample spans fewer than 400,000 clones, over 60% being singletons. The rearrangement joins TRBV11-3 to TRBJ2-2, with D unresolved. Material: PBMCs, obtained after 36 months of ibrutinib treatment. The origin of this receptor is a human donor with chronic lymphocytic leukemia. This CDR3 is CASSQENTGELFF. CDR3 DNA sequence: TGTGCCAGCAGCCAGGAAAACACCGGGGAGCTGTTTTTT.